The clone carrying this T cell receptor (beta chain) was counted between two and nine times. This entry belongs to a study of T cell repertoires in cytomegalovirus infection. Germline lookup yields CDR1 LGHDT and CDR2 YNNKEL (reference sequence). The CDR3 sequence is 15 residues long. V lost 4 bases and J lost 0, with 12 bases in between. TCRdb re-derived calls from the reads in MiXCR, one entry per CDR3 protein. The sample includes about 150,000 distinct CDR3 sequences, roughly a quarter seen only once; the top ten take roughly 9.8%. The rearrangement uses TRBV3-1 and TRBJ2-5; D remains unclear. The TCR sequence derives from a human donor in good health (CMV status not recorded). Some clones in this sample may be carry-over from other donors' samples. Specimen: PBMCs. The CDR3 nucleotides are TGTGCCAGCAGCCCCTTTGACGCTTACCAAGAGACCCAGTACTTC. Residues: CASSPFDAYQETQYF.